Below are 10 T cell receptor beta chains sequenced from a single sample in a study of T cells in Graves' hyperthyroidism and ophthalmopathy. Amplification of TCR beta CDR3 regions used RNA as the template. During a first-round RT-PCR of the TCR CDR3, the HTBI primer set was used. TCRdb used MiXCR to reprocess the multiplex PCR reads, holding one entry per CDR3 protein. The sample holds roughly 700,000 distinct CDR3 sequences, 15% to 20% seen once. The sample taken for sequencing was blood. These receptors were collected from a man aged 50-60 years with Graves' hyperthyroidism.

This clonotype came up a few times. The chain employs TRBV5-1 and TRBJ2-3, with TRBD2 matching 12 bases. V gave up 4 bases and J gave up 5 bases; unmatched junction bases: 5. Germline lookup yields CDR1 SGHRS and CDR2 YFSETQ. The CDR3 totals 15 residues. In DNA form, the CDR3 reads TGCGCCAGCAGCGAACCGGGACTAGCGGGAGATACGCAGTATTTT. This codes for CASSEPGLAGDTQYF.

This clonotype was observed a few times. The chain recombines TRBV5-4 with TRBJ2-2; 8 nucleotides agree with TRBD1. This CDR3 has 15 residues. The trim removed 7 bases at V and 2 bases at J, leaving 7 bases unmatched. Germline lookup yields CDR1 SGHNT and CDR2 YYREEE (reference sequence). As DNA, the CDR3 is TGTGCCAGCCGACCGGGACAGGACAACACCGGGGAGCTGTTTTTT. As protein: CASRPGQDNTGELFF.

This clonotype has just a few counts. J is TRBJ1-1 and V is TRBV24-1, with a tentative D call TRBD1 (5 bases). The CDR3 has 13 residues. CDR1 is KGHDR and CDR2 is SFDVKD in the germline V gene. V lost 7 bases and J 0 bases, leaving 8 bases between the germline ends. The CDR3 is CATRQAVNTEAFF. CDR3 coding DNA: TGTGCCACCAGACAGGCCGTGAACACTGAAGCTTTCTTT.

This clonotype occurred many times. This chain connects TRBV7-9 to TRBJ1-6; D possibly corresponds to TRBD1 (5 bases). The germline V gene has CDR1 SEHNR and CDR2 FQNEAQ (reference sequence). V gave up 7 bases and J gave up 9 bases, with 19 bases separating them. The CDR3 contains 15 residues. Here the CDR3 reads CASTQLGAESSPLHF. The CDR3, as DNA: TGTGCCAGCACGCAGCTTGGGGCCGAGAGTTCACCCCTCCACTTT.

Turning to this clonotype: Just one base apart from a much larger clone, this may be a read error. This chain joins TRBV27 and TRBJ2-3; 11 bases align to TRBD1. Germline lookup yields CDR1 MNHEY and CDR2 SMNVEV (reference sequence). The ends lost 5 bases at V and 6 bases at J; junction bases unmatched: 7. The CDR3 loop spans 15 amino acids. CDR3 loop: CASSDPGQGVDTQYF. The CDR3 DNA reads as TGTGCCAGCAGTGACCCGGGACAGGGGGTCGATACGCAGTATTTT.

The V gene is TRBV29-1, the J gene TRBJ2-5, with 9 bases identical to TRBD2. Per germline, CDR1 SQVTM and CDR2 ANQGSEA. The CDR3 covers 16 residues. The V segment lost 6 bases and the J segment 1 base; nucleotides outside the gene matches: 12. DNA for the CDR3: TGCAGCGTGGACTGGGTAGCGGGGGTATTCCAAGAGACCCAGTACTTC. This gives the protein CSVDWVAGVFQETQYF.

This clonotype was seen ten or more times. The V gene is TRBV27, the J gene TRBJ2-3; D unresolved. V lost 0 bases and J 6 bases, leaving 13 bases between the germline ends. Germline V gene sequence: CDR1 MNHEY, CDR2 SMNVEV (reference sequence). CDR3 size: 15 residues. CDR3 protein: CASSLSLIFMDTQYF. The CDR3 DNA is TGTGCCAGCAGTTTATCTCTCATATTTATGGATACGCAGTATTTT.

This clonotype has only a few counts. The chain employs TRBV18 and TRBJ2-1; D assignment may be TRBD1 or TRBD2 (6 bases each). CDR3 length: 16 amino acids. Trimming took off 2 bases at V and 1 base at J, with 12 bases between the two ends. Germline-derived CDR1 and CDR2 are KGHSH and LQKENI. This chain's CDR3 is CASSPLGGESYNEQFF. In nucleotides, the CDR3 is TGTGCCAGCTCACCATTGGGGGGCGAGTCCTACAATGAGCAGTTCTTC. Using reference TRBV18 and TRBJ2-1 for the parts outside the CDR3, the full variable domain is NAGVMQNPRHLVRRRGQEARLRCSPMKGHSHVYWYRQLPEEGLKFMVYLQKENIIDESGMPKERFSAEFPKEGPSILRIQQVVRGDSAAYFCASSPLGGESYNEQFFGPGTRLTVL.

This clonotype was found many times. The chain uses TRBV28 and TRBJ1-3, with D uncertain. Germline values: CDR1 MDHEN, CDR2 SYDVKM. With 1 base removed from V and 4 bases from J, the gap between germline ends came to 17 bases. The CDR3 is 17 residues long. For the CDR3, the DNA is TGTGCCAGCAGTTTATCCGGGTCACCTTTTGGGGGAAACACCATATATTTT. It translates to CASSLSGSPFGGNTIYF. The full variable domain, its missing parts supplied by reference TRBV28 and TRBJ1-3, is DVKVTQSSRYLVKRTGEKVFLECVQDMDHENMFWYRQDPGLGLRLIYFSYDVKMKEKGDIPEGYSVSREKKERFSLILESASTNQTSMYLCASSLSGSPFGGNTIYFGEGSWLTVV.

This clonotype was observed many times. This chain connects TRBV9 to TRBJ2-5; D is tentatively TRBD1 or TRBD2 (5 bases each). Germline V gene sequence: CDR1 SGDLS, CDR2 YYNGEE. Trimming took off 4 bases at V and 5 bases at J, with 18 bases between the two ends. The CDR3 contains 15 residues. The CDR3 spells CASSSPGTFGETQYF. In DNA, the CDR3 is TGTGCCAGCAGCTCTCCAGGGACCTTTGGGGAGACCCAGTACTTC.